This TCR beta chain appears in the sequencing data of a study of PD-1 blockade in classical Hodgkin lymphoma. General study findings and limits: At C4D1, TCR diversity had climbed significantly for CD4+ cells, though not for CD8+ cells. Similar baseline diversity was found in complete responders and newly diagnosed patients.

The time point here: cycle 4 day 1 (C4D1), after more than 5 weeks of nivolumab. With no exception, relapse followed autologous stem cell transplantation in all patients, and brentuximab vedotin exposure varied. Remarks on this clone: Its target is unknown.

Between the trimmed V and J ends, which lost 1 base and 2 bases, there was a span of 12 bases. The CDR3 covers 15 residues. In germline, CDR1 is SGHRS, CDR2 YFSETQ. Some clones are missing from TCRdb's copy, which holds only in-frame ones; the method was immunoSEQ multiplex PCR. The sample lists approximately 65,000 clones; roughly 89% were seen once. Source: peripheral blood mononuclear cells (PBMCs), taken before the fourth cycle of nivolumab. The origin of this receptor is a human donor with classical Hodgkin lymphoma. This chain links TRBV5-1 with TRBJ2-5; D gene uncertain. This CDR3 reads CASSLYVGSQETQYF. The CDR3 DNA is TGCGCCAGCAGCTTGTACGTCGGGTCACAAGAGACCCAGTACTTC.